The entry below gives a single TCR beta chain sequence along with its context. One end of the junction fails to match germline, which may point to a read error. The sample comes from a study of control samples from healthy donors and cancer patients. CDR3 size: 12 residues. The germline gives CDR1 MDHEN, CDR2 SYDVKM. Sequencing used immunoSEQ multiplex PCR; TCRdb keeps in-frame clones, though not all of them. The repertoire consists of roughly 150,000 clones, with about 90% occurring once and the leading ten covering about 1.7%. The clonotype originates from a man aged 18 to 30 in good health. The chain employs TRBV28 and TRBJ1-5; weak D call: TRBD1 (5 bases). Source material: blood. The CDR3 DNA is TGTGCCAGCAACGGCCCGGGACGGATAAAAAATTTT. This gives the protein CASNGPGRIKNF.